The next 21 T cell receptor beta chains were all read from a single sample in a study of T-cell reconstitution after alpha-beta-depleted transplantation in children. Using unique molecular identifiers, the investigators prepared the TCRbeta library. TCRdb reprocessed the PCR reads via MiXCR and lists one record per CDR3 protein. The table has approximately 590,000 distinct CDR3 sequences, more than 9% seen once. Sequenced material: PBMCs from the stem cell graft donor, taken from the stem cell graft. These TCRs come from a human donor who donated a stem cell graft to a child with acute myeloid leukemia.

This clonotype was counted many times. The V gene is TRBV6-5, the J gene TRBJ1-1, with 8 bases matching TRBD1. Germline V gives CDR1 MNHEY, CDR2 SVGAGI. The CDR3 runs to 12 residues. V shed 6 bases, J shed 8 bases, and the junction held 5 bases outside the gene matches. The CDR3 protein is CASRLRTGEAFF. In nucleotides, the CDR3 is TGTGCCAGCAGACTTCGGACAGGGGAAGCTTTCTTT.

This clonotype was picked up many times. The chain is built from TRBV7-2 and TRBJ2-7, with D unresolved. The V gene's germline CDR1 is SGHTA and CDR2 FQGNSA. Trimming pared 6 bases from V and 4 bases from J, leaving 10 bases between. CDR3 length: 12 amino acids. The CDR3 spells CASSLGRYEQYF. The CDR3 DNA is TGTGCCAGCAGTTTGGGCCGGTACGAGCAGTACTTC.

The chain uses TRBV20-1 and TRBJ2-7; D not certain. V lost 3 bases, J lost 6 bases, and 12 bases lay in between. The CDR3 sequence is 12 residues long. Germline CDR1 is DFQATT and CDR2 is SNEGSKA (reference sequence). The chain's CDR3 is CSASSRRREQYF. CDR3 nucleotides: TGCAGTGCTAGTTCCCGTCGGCGCGAGCAGTACTTC.

This clonotype showed up just a few times. Written as DNA, the CDR3 is TGTGCCAGCAGCAAAGCTTTAGCGTGGTCTGGGTTCTTC. The encoded protein is CASSKALAWSGFF. This chain uses TRBV21-1 with TRBJ2-1; the table's TRBD2 call for D was not verified on the DNA. TRBV21-1 corresponds to a pseudogene. This CDR3 has 13 residues.

There are a few counts of this clonotype. This chain links TRBV30 with TRBJ2-1, with D maybe TRBD2 (5 bases). The CDR3 is made up of 12 amino acids. Per the germline V gene, CDR1 is GTSNPN and CDR2 is SVGIG (reference sequence). V lost 8 bases, J lost 0 bases, and 8 bases lay in between. The DNA of the CDR3 is TGTGCCCTAGGGAGCTCCTACAATGAGCAGTTCTTC. This codes for CALGSSYNEQFF.

In this sample, this clonotype turned up a few times. The chain carries TRBV7-2 and TRBJ2-3, with no clear D. The CDR3 spans 17 residues. Germline V CDR1 and CDR2: SGHTA, FQGNSA. Trimming cost V 2 bases and J 0 bases, with 15 bases left between them. As DNA, the CDR3 is TGTGCCAGCAGCTTACGGTGGGGTGACACTAGCACAGATACGCAGTATTTT. Its translation is CASSLRWGDTSTDTQYF.

V is TRBV13 and J is TRBJ2-7; weak D call: TRBD1 (6 bases). Germline V CDR1 and CDR2: PRHDT, FYEKMQ (reference sequence). Trimming left V 5 bases short and J 4 bases short, with 21 bases between. There are 16 residues in the CDR3. CDR3: CASSDRGGMDWYEQYF. CDR3 sequence (DNA): TGTGCCAGCAGCGACCGAGGGGGAATGGATTGGTACGAGCAGTACTTC.

The rearrangement links TRBV9 to TRBJ2-1, with a possible D match to TRBD2 (6 bases). Trimming took 4 bases from V and 9 from J, leaving 20 bases between them. The V gene's germline CDR1 is SGDLS and CDR2 YYNGEE. The CDR3 runs to 15 residues. The CDR3 loop reads CASSNKTRPTGEQFF. In nucleotides, the CDR3 is TGTGCCAGCAGCAACAAGACTAGACCGACCGGTGAGCAGTTCTTC.

The chain recombines TRBV6-1 with TRBJ1-6, with 8 positions matching TRBD1. After removal of 5 bases from V and 7 bases from J, the junction contained 10 bases not matched to a gene. Looked up from germline, CDR1 is MNHNS and CDR2 is SASEGT. The CDR3 is made up of 16 amino acids. CDR3 residues: CASSTPRTGKNSPLHF. DNA of the CDR3: TGTGCCAGCAGTACCCCCCGGACAGGGAAGAATTCACCCCTCCACTTT.

V is TRBV5-1 and J is TRBJ2-3, with D hard to call. The CDR3 contains 17 residues. The ends were cut back, 4 bases at V and 2 bases at J, with 20 bases in the middle. The germline V gene encodes CDR1 SGHRS and CDR2 YFSETQ. The CDR3 nucleotides read TGCGCCAGCAGCAGACGGGCCCCTAGAGACTCCACAGATACGCAGTATTTT. It codes for CASSRRAPRDSTDTQYF.

This chain joins TRBV24-1 and TRBJ2-3; D is undetermined. Looked up from germline, CDR1 is KGHDR and CDR2 is SFDVKD. Between the trimmed V and J ends, which lost 4 bases and 8 bases, there was a span of 6 bases. This CDR3 region has 11 residues. CDR3 coding DNA: TGTGCCACCAGTGACCGGAGTACGCAGTATTTT. Translated: CATSDRSTQYF.

This clonotype was seen repeatedly, ten times or more. CDR3 nucleotide sequence: TGTGCCAGCAGTTTGACCCGAGCGGGAAACTCTGGGGCCAACGTCCTGACTTTC. This codes for CASSLTRAGNSGANVLTF. The V gene is TRBV27, the J gene TRBJ2-6; TRBD2 agrees at 7 bases. Unmatched junction bases numbered 8, after V lost 3 bases and J lost 0 bases. The V gene's germline CDR1 is MNHEY and CDR2 SMNVEV (reference sequence). The CDR3 is 18 residues long.

This clonotype has more than one count but fewer than ten. V usage is TRBV12-3 or TRBV12-4 and J usage is TRBJ2-7, with 8 bases fitting TRBD2. The CDR3 runs 16 residues. The J segment lost 4 bases and the V segment lost 3 bases, leaving 11 bases of the junction unmatched. CDR3 loop: CASSFRALSGSYEQYF. DNA for the CDR3: TGTGCCAGCAGTTTTCGGGCCCTAAGCGGGAGTTACGAGCAGTACTTC.

The rearrangement uses TRBV6-5 and TRBJ2-5; D remains ambiguous. The CDR3 totals 14 residues. The V gene lost 2 bases and the J gene lost 0 bases, with 7 bases spanning the gap. Germline CDR1 reads MNHEY; CDR2 reads SVGAGI. The CDR3 reads CASSYPRNQETQYF. Here the CDR3 DNA reads TGTGCCAGCAGTTACCCGCGGAACCAAGAGACCCAGTACTTC.

The chain employs TRBV7-2 and TRBJ1-1; 9 nucleotides line up with TRBD1. The V and J ends lost 0 bases and 5 bases, in that order; junction bases with no gene match: 10. The CDR3 runs to 17 residues. CDR1 and CDR2 from the germline V gene are SGHTA and FQGNSA. This CDR3 reads CASSLAPSGQGVTEAFF. The CDR3 coding sequence is TGTGCCAGCAGCTTAGCGCCTTCGGGACAGGGCGTAACTGAAGCTTTCTTT.

V usage is TRBV28 and J usage is TRBJ2-1; tentatively, D is TRBD2 (5 bases). CDR1 is MDHEN and CDR2 is SYDVKM in the germline V gene. The ends were cut back, 6 bases at V and 6 bases at J, with 15 bases in the middle. The CDR3 is 14 amino acids. The CDR3 sequence is CASRTRDRGNEQFF. CDR3 DNA sequence: TGTGCCAGCAGGACGCGAGACCGGGGCAATGAGCAGTTCTTC.

This clonotype was seen a few times. The CDR3 coding sequence is TGCAGTGCTAGAGATAGCCAGACGTCCTACGAGCAGTACTTC. The encoded protein is CSARDSQTSYEQYF. The chain couples TRBV20-1 to TRBJ2-7; no definite D call. V was shortened by 0 bases and J by 1 base, with 10 bases between the two germline ends. This CDR3 comprises 14 residues. Per germline, CDR1 DFQATT and CDR2 SNEGSKA (reference sequence).

This clonotype was seen at least ten times. J is TRBJ2-1 and V is TRBV6-6; no firm D call. There are 12 residues in the CDR3. Trimming stripped 1 base from V and 9 bases from J, with 7 bases between. Germline loops: CDR1 MNHNY, CDR2 SVGAGI (reference sequence). In nucleotides, the CDR3 is TGTGCCAGCAGTTACTTGGGGATTGAGCAGTTCTTC. Its protein is CASSYLGIEQFF.

This clonotype was detected only a few times. This chain connects TRBV5-1 to TRBJ1-2; 12 bases are shared with TRBD1. This CDR3 region has 15 residues. Germline lookup yields CDR1 SGHRS and CDR2 YFSETQ. J lost 3 bases, V lost 3 bases, and 3 bases had no gene match. CDR3 in DNA: TGCGCCAGCAGCTCCGGGACAGGGGGCGACTATGGCTACACCTTC. Protein sequence: CASSSGTGGDYGYTF.

The chain is built from TRBV7-3 and TRBJ2-1, with 14 positions matching TRBD2. With V trimmed by 5 bases and J by 8 bases, 8 bases remained unmatched. There are 16 residues in the CDR3. Germline V gives CDR1 SGHTA, CDR2 FQGTGA. This chain's CDR3 is CASSHVTSGRVHEQFF. CDR3 bases: TGTGCCAGCAGCCATGTGACTAGCGGGAGGGTCCATGAGCAGTTCTTC.

This clonotype turned up a few times. This chain connects TRBV24-1 to TRBJ2-1; 9 nucleotides match TRBD2. The CDR3 is 12 amino acids. Germline V gene lookup returns CDR1 KGHDR and CDR2 SFDVKD. V was clipped by 3 bases and J by 13 bases; unmatched bases: 3. CDR3 in amino acids: CATSDPLAGQFF. The CDR3 DNA reads TGTGCCACCAGTGATCCACTAGCGGGTCAGTTCTTC.